This T cell receptor (beta chain) emerged from a study of T cells in tuberculosis. This CDR3 has 14 amino acids. Trimming removed 3 bases from V and 5 bases from J, with 10 bases in between. Germline CDR1 and CDR2: MNHEY and SVGAGI. Study results and limitations: Active tuberculosis TCR-alpha repertoires lay closer to GMM-specific TCRs than IGRA-negative controls, suggesting clonal expansion.

Assay: immunoSEQ multiplex PCR; the TCRdb copy retains only in-frame clones and omits some. Seen here are around 30,000 clones, approximately 93% observed once, and the top ten hold about an eighth. A note on this clone: What it recognizes is unknown.

Time point here: new active TB diagnosis, blood taken before or within 7 days of starting treatment. Confirmation came from sputum smear and/or culture positivity for M. tuberculosis. This TCR derives from an adult with tuberculosis. Sequencing used PBMCs, obtained at tuberculosis diagnosis. The V call is TRBV6-5, the J call TRBJ2-2; D perhaps matches TRBD1 (5 bases). CDR3 nucleotide sequence: TGTGCCAGCAGTTATGACAGACAAACCGGGGAGCTGTTTTTT. Translating it yields CASSYDRQTGELFF.